Listed below are T cell receptor beta chains from one sample, sequenced in a study of blood T cell repertoires in COVID-19. Measured with immunoSEQ multiplex PCR; TCRdb has only the in-frame clones, and not every one. The table lists 150,000 to 200,000 clones, 84% of them singletons, with about 2.7% in the top ten. Source material: peripheral blood. All receptors derive from a human donor with acute or convalescent COVID-19. The donor label of this sample is uncertain. CDR3s include the opening cysteine and the closing phenylalanine or tryptophan. D genes are given only for firm matches. Size is omitted from some rows. Given values are once, few, many or a class for expanded clones.

V gene	CDR3 length	D gene	clone size	J gene	CDR3 protein	CDR3 DNA
TRBV5-4	15	NA	NA	TRBJ2-7	CASSLKSGTTYEQYF	TGTGCCAGCAGCTTGAAGTCCGGGACAACCTACGAGCAGTACTTC
TRBV5-1	15	NA	NA	TRBJ2-1	CASSLMGQGVNEQFF	TGCGCCAGCAGCTTGATGGGGCAAGGGGTCAATGAGCAGTTCTTC
TRBV7-3	13	TRBD1	once	TRBJ1-2	CASSSRQGVGYTF	TGTGCCAGCAGCTCACGACAGGGGGTTGGCTACACCTTC
TRBV6-8	16	TRBD1	NA	TRBJ2-3	CASSCRDRGQTDTQYF	TGTGCCAGCAGTTGTAGAGACAGGGGGCAGACAGATACGCAGTATTTT
TRBV28	15	TRBD2	NA	TRBJ2-5	CASSRPSGGQETQYF	TGTGCCAGCAGTCGCCCTAGCGGGGGGCAAGAGACCCAGTACTTC
TRBV19	15	NA	NA	TRBJ1-5	CASSIDSGVNQPQHF	TGTGCCAGTAGTATAGATTCAGGGGTCAATCAGCCCCAGCATTTT
TRBV5-1	13	NA	once	TRBJ1-4	CASNPGGQEKLFF	TGCGCCAGCAACCCGGGGGGACAAGAAAAACTGTTTTTT
TRBV5-1	15	TRBD1	NA	TRBJ1-1	CASSPDRQGVSEAFF	TGCGCCAGCAGCCCAGATCGACAGGGGGTTTCTGAAGCTTTCTTT
TRBV19	13	NA	NA	TRBJ2-1	CASTLTGRDEQFF	TGTGCCAGTACCCTGACAGGCCGTGATGAGCAGTTCTTC
TRBV5-1	15	TRBD1	NA	TRBJ1-2	CASSLGDRPNYGYTF	TGCGCCAGCAGCTTGGGGGACAGGCCTAACTATGGCTACACCTTC
TRBV3-1/TRBV3-2	17	TRBD1	NA	TRBJ1-2	CASSQVWGTGGNYGYTF	TGTGCCAGCAGCCAAGTTTGGGGGACAGGGGGCAACTATGGCTACACCTTC
TRBV12-3/TRBV12-4	13	NA	NA	TRBJ1-2	CASSLEGSYGYTF	TGTGCCAGCAGTTTGGAGGGATCATATGGCTACACCTTC
TRBV9	16	TRBD2	NA	TRBJ2-3	CASSVGVSGSVDTQYF	TGTGCCAGCAGCGTAGGGGTTAGCGGGAGTGTAGATACGCAGTATTTT
TRBV27	14	NA	NA	TRBJ2-3	CASRNEQGTDTQYF	TGTGCCAGCAGGAATGAACAGGGCACAGATACGCAGTATTTT
TRBV7-9	14	TRBD1	once	TRBJ2-4	CASSDGTAWDIQYF	TGTGCCAGCAGCGACGGGACAGCGTGGGACATTCAGTACTTC
TRBV11-2	17	NA	once	TRBJ2-3	CASSLEGRTTSTDTQYF	TGTGCCAGCAGCTTAGAGGGCAGGACAACTAGCACAGATACGCAGTATTTT
TRBV21-1	16	NA	NA	TRBJ1-5	CASSNKVAGFNQPQHF	TGTGCCAGCAGCAACAAAGTCGCAGGGTTCAATCAGCCCCAGCATTTT
TRBV14	16	TRBD1	NA	TRBJ1-2	CASSQGASQGAWGYTF	TGTGCCAGCAGCCAAGGCGCCAGTCAGGGGGCGTGGGGCTACACCTTC
TRBV15	15	NA	NA	TRBJ2-7	CATSRVEDYNYEQYF	TGTGCCACCAGCAGAGTTGAAGACTATAACTACGAGCAGTACTTC
TRBV6-5	13	TRBD1	NA	TRBJ1-3	CASATGPWDTIYF	TGTGCCTCTGCGACAGGGCCCTGGGACACCATATATTTT
TRBV7-9	14	NA	NA	TRBJ2-7	CASSFPGQSYEQYF	TGTGCCAGCAGCTTTCCGGGACAATCCTACGAGCAGTACTTC
TRBV5-6	14	NA	NA	TRBJ1-2	CASTLSAGMFGYTF	TGTGCCAGCACCCTTTCGGCCGGGATGTTTGGCTACACCTTC
TRBV6-1	16	TRBD1	NA	TRBJ2-7	CASSEALGQGANEQYF	TGTGCCAGCAGTGAAGCTTTGGGACAGGGGGCCAACGAGCAGTACTTC
TRBV11-2	15	NA	few	TRBJ2-2	CASSLLGLLAGELFF	TGTGCCAGCAGCCTGTTGGGACTGTTGGCCGGGGAGCTGTTTTTT
TRBV5-1	14	NA	NA	TRBJ2-7	CASSLGQINYEQYF	TGCGCCAGCAGCTTAGGACAGATTAACTACGAGCAGTACTTC
TRBV19	15	TRBD1	once	TRBJ1-2	CASRDRPTGFSGYTF	TGTGCCAGTAGGGACCGACCGACAGGGTTCTCTGGCTACACCTTC
TRBV7-3	15	NA	NA	TRBJ2-3	CASRQMGGRTDTQYF	TGTGCCAGCAGGCAAATGGGGGGTAGAACAGATACGCAGTATTTT
TRBV7-2	19	TRBD2	NA	TRBJ2-1	CASSRPGTSGRPSYNEQFF	TGTGCCAGCAGCCGTCCCGGGACTAGCGGGAGGCCCTCCTACAATGAGCAGTTCTTC
TRBV11-2	16	TRBD1	NA	TRBJ2-7	CASSSVPGQGASEQYF	TGTGCCAGCAGCTCCGTACCGGGACAGGGGGCCTCCGAGCAGTACTTC
TRBV19	13	TRBD1	NA	TRBJ1-5	CASSRGTVQPQHF	TGTGCCAGTAGCCGCGGGACAGTTCAGCCCCAGCATTTT
TRBV2	14	TRBD2	NA	TRBJ2-1	CASIGGGARSEQFF	TGTGCCAGCATAGGCGGGGGGGCTAGGAGTGAGCAGTTCTTC